The present T cell receptor beta chain was sequenced within a study of vaccination effects on CD4 cells after COVID-19. Study context: Every participant took two doses of the BNT162b2 or mRNA-1273 vaccine.

The CDR3 runs 12 residues. Germline lookup yields CDR1 SGHTA and CDR2 FQGNSA. V was clipped by 2 bases and J by 8 bases, with 9 bases between them. A remark on this clone: Its antigen is unidentified.

Before any sequencing was done, the ViraFEST assay used viral peptide pools to expand antigen-specific CD4+ T cells. A 10-day culture period preceded the isolation of CD4+ T cells. Nucleocapsid antibody tests were negative, and the vaccine recipients had no prior SARS-CoV-2 infection. On day 3 and again on day 7, half the medium was replaced with IL-2 medium. Study conclusions and caveats: Whether induced by infection or by vaccine, clones showed marked clonal contraction late after vaccination. The study found that only 1 of 255 vaccine-induced clones from healthy vaccinees cross-reacted with common cold coronaviruses.

Using immunoSEQ multiplex PCR, the repertoire was profiled, and TCRdb retains in-frame clones only, with some absent. The data hold tens of thousands of clones, with approximately 76% observed a single time. This sample comprised CD4+ T cells from PBMCs cultured with HCoV-NL63 spike peptides, obtained before COVID-19 vaccination. The chain carries TRBV7-2 and TRBJ1-1; possible D gene TRBD1, 5 bases. This receptor was obtained from a human donor who received a COVID-19 vaccine. The CDR3 protein is CASSLQGSEAFF. Written as DNA, the CDR3 is TGTGCCAGCAGCTTACAGGGCTCCGAAGCTTTCTTT.